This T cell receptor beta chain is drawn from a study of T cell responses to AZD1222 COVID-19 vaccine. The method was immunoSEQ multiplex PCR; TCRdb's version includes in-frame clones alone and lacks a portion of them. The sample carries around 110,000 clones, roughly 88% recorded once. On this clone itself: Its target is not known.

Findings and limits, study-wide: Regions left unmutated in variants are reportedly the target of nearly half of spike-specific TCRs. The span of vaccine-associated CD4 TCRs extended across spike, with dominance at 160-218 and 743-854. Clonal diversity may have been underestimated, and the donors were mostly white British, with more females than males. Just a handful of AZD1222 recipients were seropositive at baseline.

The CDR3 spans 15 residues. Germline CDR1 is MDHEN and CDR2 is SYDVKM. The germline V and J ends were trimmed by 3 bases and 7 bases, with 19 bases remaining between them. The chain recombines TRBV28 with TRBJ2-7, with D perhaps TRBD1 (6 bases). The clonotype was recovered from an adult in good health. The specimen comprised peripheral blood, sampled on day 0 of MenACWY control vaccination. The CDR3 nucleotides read TGTGCCAGCAGTTTGGTAAACGTACAGGGAGAAGAGCAGTACTTC. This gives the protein CASSLVNVQGEEQYF.